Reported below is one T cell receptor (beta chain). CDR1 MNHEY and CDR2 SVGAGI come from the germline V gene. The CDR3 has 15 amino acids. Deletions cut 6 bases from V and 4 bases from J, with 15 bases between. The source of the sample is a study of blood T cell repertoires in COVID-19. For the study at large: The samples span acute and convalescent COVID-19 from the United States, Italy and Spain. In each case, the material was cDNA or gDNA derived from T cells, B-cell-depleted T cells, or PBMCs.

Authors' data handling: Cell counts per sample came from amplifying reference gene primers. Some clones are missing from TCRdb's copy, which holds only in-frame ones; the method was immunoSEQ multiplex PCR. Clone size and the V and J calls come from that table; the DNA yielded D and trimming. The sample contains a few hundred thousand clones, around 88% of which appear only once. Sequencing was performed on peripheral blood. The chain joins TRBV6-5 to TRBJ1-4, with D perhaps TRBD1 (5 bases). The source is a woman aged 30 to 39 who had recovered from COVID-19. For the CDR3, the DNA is TGTGCCAGCAGGGGGCTTAACAGCCTTAATGAAAAACTGTTTTTT. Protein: CASRGLNSLNEKLFF.